Following are 28 T cell receptor beta chains from one sample sequenced in a study of shared clonotypes between healthy human individuals. Only in-frame clones appear in the TCRdb table, and some are missing; sequencing was by immunoSEQ multiplex PCR. The sample consists of about 690,000 clones, about nine tenths of them appearing once. The source material was memory CD8+ T cells from PBMCs. Subset meaning: CD45RO+ cells pooled with CCR7-negative TemRA cells. The receptors derive from a man in his late teens or twenties in good health. Some clones in this sample may be carry-over from other donors' samples.

This chain connects TRBV6-5 to TRBJ1-1; D unclear. This CDR3 region has 12 residues. Trimming removed 7 bases from V and 4 bases from J, with 10 bases in between. Germline CDR1 reads MNHEY; CDR2 reads SVGAGI. The CDR3 DNA is TGTGCCAGCACCGATGGAGGCACTGAAGCTTTCTTT. It is translated as CASTDGGTEAFF.

In the case of this clone: Different DNA sequences within this sample yield the same CDR3. The J gene is TRBJ1-2, the V gene TRBV7-9; D is unresolved. There are 13 residues in the CDR3. Trimming removed 0 bases from V and 2 bases from J, with 4 bases in between. Germline lookup yields CDR1 SEHNR and CDR2 FQNEAQ (reference sequence). The CDR3 bases are TGTGCCAGCAGCTTAGCTGGGAACTATGGCTACACCTTC. Amino acid sequence: CASSLAGNYGYTF.

The rearrangement links TRBV6-1 to TRBJ1-1; possibly TRBD1 for D (5 bases). Trimming stripped 4 bases from V and 1 base from J, with 19 bases between. Germline loops: CDR1 MNHNS, CDR2 SASEGT. CDR3 size: 17 residues. CDR3: CASSVRDSPIRNTEAFF. The CDR3 bases are TGTGCCAGCAGTGTCAGGGACTCGCCGATCCGGAACACTGAAGCTTTCTTT.

Of note for this clone: This sample also contains other DNA sequences that code for the same CDR3. The chain is built from TRBV9 and TRBJ2-2; TRBD1 matches at 7 bases. Germline V gene sequence: CDR1 SGDLS, CDR2 YYNGEE. The CDR3 is made up of 16 amino acids. With V trimmed by 0 bases and J by 2 bases, 4 bases remained unmatched. The CDR3 reads CASSVAQGPNTGELFF. In DNA, the CDR3 is TGTGCCAGCAGCGTAGCACAGGGGCCTAACACCGGGGAGCTGTTTTTT. The variable domain in full, with the rest retrieved from reference TRBV9 and TRBJ2-2, is DSGVTQTPKHLITATGQRVTLRCSPRSGDLSVYWYQQSLDQGLQFLIQYYNGEERAKGNILERFSAQQFPDLHSELNLSSLELGDSALYFCASSVAQGPNTGELFFGEGSRLTVL.

The J gene is TRBJ1-5, the V gene TRBV11-2, with no clear D. Per germline, CDR1 SGHAT and CDR2 FQNNGV. Trimming shortened V by 5 bases and J by 0 bases, and 11 bases separated the two germline ends. The CDR3 sequence is 15 residues long. The CDR3 is CASSPVGFSNQPQHF. For the CDR3, the DNA is TGTGCCAGCAGCCCCGTAGGGTTTAGCAATCAGCCCCAGCATTTT.

The gene calls are TRBV7-9 and TRBJ2-7; a weak D match, TRBD2 (5 bases). CDR3 length: 13 amino acids. Germline assignment: CDR1 SEHNR and CDR2 FQNEAQ (reference sequence). The ends were cut back, 0 bases at V and 5 bases at J, with 8 bases in the middle. The DNA of the CDR3 is TGTGCCAGCAGCTTAGCGGGGAGCCACGAGCAGTACTTC. Translated: CASSLAGSHEQYF.

This clone was seen just once. This chain connects TRBV19 to TRBJ1-5; a possible D gene is TRBD1 (5 bases). The germline CDR1 and CDR2 sequences are LNHDA and SQIVND (reference sequence). Trimming took 8 bases from V and 9 from J, leaving 14 bases between them. CDR3 size: 12 residues. The CDR3 bases are TGTGCCAGTCAGACGGCAAGGGGGCCCCAGCATTTT. Translation gives CASQTARGPQHF.

V is TRBV5-1 and J is TRBJ2-3, with 8 bases aligning to TRBD2. Germline V gives CDR1 SGHRS, CDR2 YFSETQ. Trimming cost V 1 base and J 5 bases; bases outside gene matches: 6. The CDR3 length is 15 residues. The CDR3 protein is CASSLTSGNLDTQYF. Written as DNA, the CDR3 is TGCGCCAGCAGCTTGACTAGCGGAAACTTAGATACGCAGTATTTT.

This clone appeared once. One end of the junction fails to match germline, which may point to a read error. J is TRBJ2-3 and V is TRBV4-3; TRBD2 agrees at 10 bases. The CDR3 is 17 amino acids. Germline V CDR1 and CDR2: LGHNA, YSLEER. DNA for the CDR3: TGCGCCAGCAGTCAAGATTGGCTAGCGGGAGCGATAGATACGCAGTATTTT. It translates to CASSQDWLAGAIDTQYF.

Written as DNA, the CDR3 is TGCGCCAGCAGCCAAACAGGGAATGCGGCCGGGGAGCTGTTTTTT. The encoded protein is CASSQTGNAAGELFF. The V and J genes are TRBV4-1 and TRBJ2-2, with D perhaps TRBD1 (6 bases). CDR3 length: 15 amino acids. The V gene's germline CDR1 is MGHRA and CDR2 YSYEKL. Between the trimmed V and J ends, which lost 2 bases and 6 bases, there was a span of 13 bases.

The chain links TRBV6-5 to TRBJ2-2; either TRBD1 or TRBD2 may fit D (6 bases each). The V and J ends lost 2 bases and 7 bases respectively, with 17 bases between them. Germline-derived CDR1 and CDR2 are MNHEY and SVGAGI. CDR3 length: 16 amino acids. The CDR3 here is CASSYNAGEAGGELFF. The CDR3 coding sequence is TGTGCCAGCAGTTACAACGCAGGGGAGGCCGGCGGGGAGCTGTTTTTT.

This clone was counted once. The J gene is TRBJ2-7, the V gene TRBV6-1; D possibly matches TRBD1 or TRBD2 (6 bases each). This CDR3 spans 11 amino acids. Germline values: CDR1 MNHNS, CDR2 SASEGT. Trimming stripped 6 bases from V and 6 bases from J, with 9 bases between. The CDR3 here is CASSGGGEQYF. In DNA, the CDR3 is TGTGCCAGCAGCGGGGGCGGCGAGCAGTACTTC.

This clone was recorded once. The chain recombines TRBV7-8 with TRBJ2-3; D is uncertain. CDR1 and CDR2 from the germline V gene are SGHVS and FQNEAQ. This CDR3 has 13 residues. V was trimmed by 0 bases and J by 5 bases, leaving 6 bases between them. CDR3 loop: CASSLARRDTQYF. In DNA form, the CDR3 reads TGTGCCAGCAGCTTAGCACGAAGAGATACGCAGTATTTT.

The gene calls are TRBV28 and TRBJ1-4, with no clear D. Germline values: CDR1 MDHEN, CDR2 SYDVKM. This CDR3 is built from 15 residues. Trimming left V 3 bases short and J 7 bases short, with 15 bases between. The CDR3 here is CASSFENSRIEKLFF. As DNA, the CDR3 is TGTGCCAGCAGTTTTGAAAACAGCCGGATTGAAAAACTGTTTTTT.

This clone was seen just once. This chain joins TRBV5-1 and TRBJ2-7; perhaps TRBD2 as D (6 bases). Between the trimmed V and J ends, which lost 3 bases and 4 bases, there was a span of 20 bases. Germline V gene lookup returns CDR1 SGHRS and CDR2 YFSETQ. CDR3 length equals 16 residues. As DNA, the CDR3 is TGCGCCAGCAGCTGGACAATACTCGGGAGCAAATACGAGCAGTACTTC. It codes for CASSWTILGSKYEQYF. The complete variable domain, with remaining parts taken from reference TRBV5-1 and TRBJ2-7, reads KAGVTQTPRYLIKTRGQQVTLSCSPISGHRSVSWYQQTPGQGLQFLFEYFSETQRNKGNFPGRFSGRQFSNSRSEMNVSTLELGDSALYLCASSWTILGSKYEQYFGPGTRLTVT.

This chain uses TRBV13 with TRBJ2-7; a weak D match, TRBD1 (5 bases). Germline CDR1 is PRHDT and CDR2 is FYEKMQ (reference sequence). Trimming took 5 bases from V and 4 from J, leaving 15 bases between them. The CDR3 extends over 14 amino acids. The CDR3 sequence: CASSRSTDLYEQYF. CDR3 in DNA: TGTGCCAGCAGCCGTTCGACAGATCTATACGAGCAGTACTTC.

With regard to this clone: A far bigger clonotype differs at one base, so this is likely a read error. The rearrangement joins TRBV7-9 to TRBJ2-3; 7 bases are shared with TRBD2. This CDR3 contains 14 residues. V shed 4 bases, J shed 0 bases, and the junction held 1 base outside the gene matches. CDR1 SEHNR and CDR2 FQNEAQ come from the germline V gene (reference sequence). CDR3 bases: TGTGCCAGCAGCTCTAGCGGTAGCACAGATACGCAGTATTTT. This sequence encodes CASSSSGSTDTQYF.

The chain couples TRBV7-9 to TRBJ2-6; tentatively, D is TRBD1 or TRBD2 (5 bases each). Germline V gene lookup returns CDR1 SEHNR and CDR2 FQNEAQ (reference sequence). The CDR3 contains 13 residues. Trimming left V 5 bases short and J 4 bases short, with 6 bases between. The CDR3 here is CASSRGGANVLTF. CDR3 in DNA: TGTGCCAGCAGCCGGGGCGGGGCCAACGTCCTGACTTTC.

The V and J genes are TRBV27 and TRBJ1-5; tentative D call: TRBD1 (6 bases). Trimming pared 6 bases from V and 5 bases from J, leaving 17 bases between. This CDR3 spans 15 amino acids. Germline CDR1 reads MNHEY; CDR2 reads SMNVEV (reference sequence). The CDR3 DNA is TGTGCCAGCAGAGCCGGCCCAGGGGCGTATCAGCCCCAGCATTTT. Amino acids: CASRAGPGAYQPQHF.

Only one count was recorded for this clone. This chain uses TRBV27 with TRBJ2-7; D possibly corresponds to TRBD2 (6 bases). Germline loops: CDR1 MNHEY, CDR2 SMNVEV (reference sequence). V lost 0 bases, J lost 7 bases, and 19 bases lay in between. The CDR3 loop spans 16 amino acids. Here the CDR3 reads CASSLSVGDSLFEQYF. As DNA, the CDR3 is TGTGCCAGCAGTTTATCAGTAGGGGACTCCCTTTTTGAGCAGTACTTC.

The chain has TRBV4-1 and TRBJ1-1, with a tentative D call TRBD1 (5 bases). Deletions cut 1 base from V and 7 bases from J, with 16 bases between. Germline CDR1 is MGHRA and CDR2 is YSYEKL. The CDR3 contains 15 residues. The CDR3 DNA is TGCGCCAGCAGCCAAGGAGGTGGATGGACAAATGAAGCTTTCTTT. Translation gives CASSQGGGWTNEAFF.

J is TRBJ2-3 and V is TRBV28, with 10 nucleotides matching TRBD2. Germline CDR1 and CDR2: MDHEN and SYDVKM. V lost 3 bases to trimming and J lost 1 base; unmatched junction nucleotides: 7. The length of the CDR3 is 17 residues. CDR3 sequence reads: CASSFPASGSRTDTQYF. CDR3 nucleotides: TGTGCCAGCAGTTTTCCGGCTAGCGGGAGTCGCACAGATACGCAGTATTTT.

The chain employs TRBV11-2 and TRBJ1-1; D is ambiguous. Germline V gene sequence: CDR1 SGHAT, CDR2 FQNNGV. The CDR3 loop spans 17 amino acids. V was pared by 5 bases and J by 1 base, with 20 bases between. The CDR3 nucleotides read TGTGCCAGCAGCACTTATATGGGTGCCAGATGGAACACTGAAGCTTTCTTT. Translating it yields CASSTYMGARWNTEAFF.

This chain connects TRBV28 to TRBJ2-1; perhaps TRBD2 as D (6 bases). Germline V gives CDR1 MDHEN, CDR2 SYDVKM. CDR3 size: 14 residues. V lost 8 bases and J 8 bases, leaving 19 bases between the germline ends. This CDR3 reads CASAGTQDIDEQFF. CDR3 nucleotides: TGTGCCAGCGCCGGGACTCAAGATATCGATGAGCAGTTCTTC.

V is TRBV27 and J is TRBJ2-1; 9 bases are shared with TRBD2. This CDR3 spans 14 amino acids. With V trimmed by 7 bases and J by 15 bases, 16 bases remained unmatched. The germline CDR1 and CDR2 sequences are MNHEY and SMNVEV (reference sequence). In DNA, the CDR3 is TGTGCCAGCACCGATCTAGCGGGACACCGGGGCCCGTTCTTC. It translates to CASTDLAGHRGPFF.

The chain combines TRBV28 with TRBJ1-3; D gene uncertain. This CDR3 comprises 18 residues. Germline V lookup: CDR1 MDHEN, CDR2 SYDVKM. V was trimmed by 3 bases and J by 0 bases, leaving 18 bases between them. DNA of the CDR3: TGTGCCAGCAGTTTCTCCGGGTACTTTGATTTCTCTGGAAACACCATATATTTT. Translating it yields CASSFSGYFDFSGNTIYF.

The V call is TRBV9, the J call TRBJ1-1; 9 positions agree with TRBD1. J was trimmed by 0 bases and V by 4 bases; bases with no gene match: 4. Germline-derived CDR1 and CDR2 are SGDLS and YYNGEE. The CDR3 is made up of 15 amino acids. CDR3 sequence: CASSPWDRVNTEAFF. DNA of the CDR3: TGTGCCAGCAGCCCCTGGGACAGGGTGAACACTGAAGCTTTCTTT.

The chain has TRBV5-1 and TRBJ2-7; 8 bases line up with TRBD1. Germline-derived CDR1 and CDR2 are SGHRS and YFSETQ. V was pared by 4 bases and J by 4 bases, with 10 bases of the junction left unmatched. This CDR3 region has 15 residues. The CDR3 nucleotides are TGCGCCAGCAGCCCCCTCTTGGGACAGGAGTACGAGCAGTACTTC. Its protein is CASSPLLGQEYEQYF.